A selection of T cell receptor beta chains follows, all from one sample in a study of CD8+ T cells in alopecia areata. The method was immunoSEQ multiplex PCR; TCRdb's version includes in-frame clones alone and lacks a portion of them. Of 180,000 or so clones listed, less than 80% are singletons. The sequencing used CD8+ T cells sorted from blood, collected at week 0. These receptors all stem from a human donor with alopecia areata. Each CDR3 is given with its conserved first and last residue. A D gene is named only where the DNA matches it firmly. Only some rows state a clone size, as once, few, many or a class for expanded clones.

V	D	J	length	size	CDR3	DNA
TRBV6-6	.	TRBJ2-3	12	.	CASSYPPNLQYF	TGTGCCAGCAGTTACCCGCCCAATCTACAGTATTTT
TRBV7-6	TRBD1	TRBJ1-3	14	.	CASSATGAENTIYF	TGTGCCAGCAGCGCAACAGGGGCAGAAAACACCATATATTTT
TRBV29-1	.	TRBJ1-2	13	.	CSARDPTNYGYTF	TGCAGCGCTCGGGACCCAACGAACTATGGCTACACCTTC
TRBV7-9	.	TRBJ2-1	16	.	CASSSIRGAEYNEQFF	TGTGCCAGCAGCTCGATTCGGGGGGCGGAATACAATGAGCAGTTCTTC
TRBV30	.	TRBJ1-4	14	.	CAWSDIATNEKLFF	TGTGCCTGGAGTGACATTGCAACTAATGAAAAACTGTTTTTT
TRBV19	.	TRBJ1-2	18	once	CASSIIYWTDRWGDGYTF	TGTGCCAGTAGTATAATTTACTGGACGGACCGGTGGGGAGATGGCTACACCTTC
TRBV7-9	TRBD1	TRBJ2-3	15	few	CASSPTGGDTDTQYF	TGTGCCAGCAGCCCTACAGGGGGTGACACAGATACGCAGTATTTT
TRBV27	.	TRBJ2-7	13	.	CASTAGRTYEQYF	TGTGCCAGCACGGCAGGACGCACCTACGAGCAGTACTTC
TRBV27	TRBD2	TRBJ2-1	14	.	CASSFGLAGGDEFF	TGTGCCAGCAGTTTCGGGCTAGCGGGGGGGGATGAGTTCTTC
TRBV5-1	TRBD2	TRBJ2-7	17	.	CASSYLPGTSFSYEQYF	TGCGCCAGCAGCTATCTACCCGGGACTAGCTTTTCCTACGAGCAGTACTTC
TRBV9	.	TRBJ1-1	13	.	CASNPTVNTEAFF	TGTGCCAGCAACCCGACAGTGAACACTGAAGCTTTCTTT
TRBV13	.	TRBJ2-3	12	.	CASSTGLDTQYF	TGTGCCAGCAGCACGGGACTCGATACGCAGTATTTT
TRBV2	TRBD1	TRBJ2-7	14	.	CATQTGASSYEQYF	TGTGCCACCCAAACAGGGGCAAGCTCCTACGAGCAGTACTTC
TRBV27	.	TRBJ2-2	15	.	CANSYRDANTGELFF	TGTGCCAACTCGTACAGGGACGCGAACACCGGGGAGCTGTTTTTT
TRBV5-6	.	TRBJ2-7	13	.	CASSFLTAWEQYF	TGTGCCAGCAGCTTTTTAACGGCGTGGGAGCAGTACTTC
TRBV5-1	TRBD1	TRBJ1-2	13	.	CASSFQGGYGYTF	TGCGCCAGCAGCTTCCAGGGGGGCTATGGCTACACCTTC
TRBV2	.	TRBJ2-6	13	.	CASSELGANVLTF	TGTGCCAGCAGTGAACTTGGGGCCAACGTCCTGACTTTC
TRBV29-1	.	TRBJ2-7	11	.	CSVEQGNEQYF	TGCAGCGTTGAGCAAGGCAACGAGCAGTACTTC
TRBV2	.	TRBJ2-2	13	.	CASSRPSTGELFF	TGTGCCAGCAGTCGCCCCTCCACCGGGGAGCTGTTTTTT
TRBV7-8	.	TRBJ2-3	16	.	CASSLPVRHLTDTQYF	TGTGCCAGCAGCTTACCTGTACGCCACCTCACAGATACGCAGTATTTT
TRBV4-1	.	TRBJ1-4	15	.	CASSQERGGNEKLFF	TGCGCCAGCAGCCAAGAAAGAGGGGGTAATGAAAAACTGTTTTTT
TRBV29-1	.	TRBJ2-1	15	.	CSVEATGSSYNEQFF	TGCAGCGTTGAAGCAACGGGGAGCTCCTACAATGAGCAGTTCTTC
TRBV25-1	.	TRBJ2-2	11	.	CATSNTGELFF	TGTGCCACCTCGAACACCGGGGAGCTGTTTTTT
TRBV11-1	TRBD1	TRBJ2-7	15	.	CASSFSGTGTYEQYF	TGTGCCAGCAGCTTTTCGGGGACAGGGACCTACGAGCAGTACTTC
TRBV19	.	TRBJ2-5	14	.	CASSTRTGPETQYF	TGTGCCAGTAGTACCAGGACGGGCCCGGAGACCCAGTACTTC
TRBV2	.	TRBJ1-2	15	.	CASSGFSGRDYGYTF	TGTGCCAGCAGTGGGTTCTCGGGGAGGGACTATGGCTACACCTTC
TRBV4-1	TRBD1	TRBJ1-5	13	.	CASSPTGGQPQHF	TGCGCCAGCAGCCCAACAGGGGGCCAGCCCCAGCATTTT
TRBV29-1	.	TRBJ1-2	17	few	CSVEDGGGGYLNYGYTF	TGCAGCGTTGAAGATGGTGGGGGGGGATATCTTAACTATGGCTACACCTTC
TRBV4-1	.	TRBJ2-2	14	.	CASSQGPGAGELFF	TGCGCCAGCAGCCAAGGTCCCGGGGCCGGGGAGCTGTTTTTT
TRBV4-1	TRBD1	TRBJ1-5	15	.	CASSQGWTGDQPQHF	TGCGCCAGCAGCCAAGGCTGGACAGGGGACCAGCCCCAGCATTTT
TRBV27	.	TRBJ1-5	12	few	CASSLGGQPQHF	TGTGCCAGCTCCCTCGGGGGCCAGCCCCAGCATTTT
TRBV4-1	TRBD1	TRBJ1-4	14	.	CASSQLTGPEKLFF	TGCGCCAGCAGCCAATTGACAGGGCCCGAAAAACTGTTTTTT
TRBV12-5	.	TRBJ2-5	13	.	CASGLDREETQYF	TGTGCTAGTGGTTTGGACAGGGAAGAGACCCAGTACTTC
TRBV27	TRBD1	TRBJ2-5	15	once	CASSWEQGAPETQYF	TGTGCCAGCAGTTGGGAGCAGGGGGCCCCAGAGACCCAGTACTTC
TRBV12-5	.	TRBJ2-1	14	.	CASGPPDRYNEQFF	TGTGCTAGTGGACCGCCTGATCGCTACAATGAGCAGTTCTTC
TRBV9	TRBD1	TRBJ2-5	16	.	CASSSRGGQGSETQYF	TGTGCCAGCAGCTCCCGAGGGGGACAGGGCTCCGAGACCCAGTACTTC
TRBV27	.	TRBJ2-1	15	.	CASSLIGGTYNEQFF	TGTGCCAGCAGTTTAATCGGGGGCACCTACAATGAGCAGTTCTTC
TRBV2	.	TRBJ2-5	12	.	CASSDGGETQYF	TGTGCCAGCAGTGACGGAGGAGAGACCCAGTACTTC